The 7 T cell receptor beta chains below come from one sample, sequenced in a study of T cells in localized non-small cell lung cancer. This table comes from immunoSEQ multiplex PCR, and its TCRdb copy is limited to in-frame clones, with some not included. Found here are 30,000 to 40,000 clones, approximately 83% of them singletons; the top ten hold almost 6.5%. Sequencing was performed on peripheral blood, taken before any cancer treatment. The receptor set was obtained from a man between 40 and 69 years old with stage I lung adenocarcinoma.

This clone has only one observation. The V gene is TRBV5-6, the J gene TRBJ1-3; D possibly corresponds to TRBD1 (5 bases). V was trimmed by 6 bases and J by 2 bases, leaving 15 bases between them. Germline CDR1 is SGHDT and CDR2 is YYEEEE. The CDR3 spans 15 residues. The CDR3 DNA follows: TGTGCCAGCAACCTGGGCGAGGGACCTGGAAACACCATATATTTT. This gives the protein CASNLGEGPGNTIYF.

This chain uses TRBV7-2 with TRBJ2-5; weak D call: TRBD1 (5 bases). The CDR3 length is 16 residues. Germline V gene sequence: CDR1 SGHTA, CDR2 FQGNSA. V lost 6 bases and J 0 bases, leaving 17 bases between the germline ends. The CDR3 loop reads CASSFGPQGNQETQYF. The CDR3, as DNA: TGTGCCAGCAGTTTTGGCCCCCAGGGCAACCAAGAGACCCAGTACTTC. Full variable domain (outside the CDR3, taken from reference TRBV7-2 and TRBJ2-5): GAGVSQSPSNKVTEKGKDVELRCDPISGHTALYWYRQSLGQGLEFLIYFQGNSAPDKSGLPSDRFSAERTGGSVSTLTIQRTQQEDSAVYLCASSFGPQGNQETQYFGPGTRLLVL.

The chain links TRBV7-2 to TRBJ2-7; TRBD1 might be the D (7 bases). The ends were cut back, 3 bases at V and 9 bases at J, with 18 bases in the middle. The germline V gene has CDR1 SGHTA and CDR2 FQGNSA. The CDR3 is 14 residues long. CDR3 in DNA: TGTGCCAGCAGCTTCCCCGGGCACCAGGGGGGGCAGTACTTC. Protein sequence: CASSFPGHQGGQYF.

This chain connects TRBV27 to TRBJ2-1; D may correspond to TRBD1 or TRBD2 (6 bases each). Per the germline V gene, CDR1 is MNHEY and CDR2 is SMNVEV (reference sequence). The CDR3 is 16 amino acids. Trimming removed 4 bases from V and 5 bases from J, with 18 bases in between. The CDR3 is CASSSEGGIGNNEQFF. CDR3 nucleotide sequence: TGTGCCAGCAGTTCGGAGGGGGGTATCGGCAACAATGAGCAGTTCTTC.

The J gene is TRBJ2-2, the V gene TRBV9, with 11 bases lining up with TRBD2. Trimming cost V 3 bases and J 4 bases; bases outside gene matches: 5. Germline assignment: CDR1 SGDLS and CDR2 YYNGEE. CDR3 length: 16 residues. CDR3 bases: TGTGCCAGCAGCGCCTCGGGACTAGCGGCCACCGGGGAGCTGTTTTTT. Its protein is CASSASGLAATGELFF.

The rearrangement uses TRBV6-5 and TRBJ1-3, with D perhaps TRBD1 (5 bases). The CDR3 sequence is 12 residues long. The germline V gene has CDR1 MNHEY and CDR2 SVGAGI. Trimming took 11 bases from V and 0 from J, leaving 8 bases between them. CDR3 sequence: CAVGASGNTIYF. CDR3 DNA sequence: TGTGCCGTCGGGGCCTCTGGAAACACCATATATTTT.

The chain employs TRBV27 and TRBJ2-1, with D possibly being TRBD1 (5 bases). Germline V gives CDR1 MNHEY, CDR2 SMNVEV (reference sequence). Trimming left V 6 bases short and J 8 bases short, with 17 bases between. The CDR3 is 14 amino acids. CDR3 bases: TGTGCCAGCAGCCTAGTAGGGGCCATGCATGAGCAGTTCTTC. It codes for CASSLVGAMHEQFF.